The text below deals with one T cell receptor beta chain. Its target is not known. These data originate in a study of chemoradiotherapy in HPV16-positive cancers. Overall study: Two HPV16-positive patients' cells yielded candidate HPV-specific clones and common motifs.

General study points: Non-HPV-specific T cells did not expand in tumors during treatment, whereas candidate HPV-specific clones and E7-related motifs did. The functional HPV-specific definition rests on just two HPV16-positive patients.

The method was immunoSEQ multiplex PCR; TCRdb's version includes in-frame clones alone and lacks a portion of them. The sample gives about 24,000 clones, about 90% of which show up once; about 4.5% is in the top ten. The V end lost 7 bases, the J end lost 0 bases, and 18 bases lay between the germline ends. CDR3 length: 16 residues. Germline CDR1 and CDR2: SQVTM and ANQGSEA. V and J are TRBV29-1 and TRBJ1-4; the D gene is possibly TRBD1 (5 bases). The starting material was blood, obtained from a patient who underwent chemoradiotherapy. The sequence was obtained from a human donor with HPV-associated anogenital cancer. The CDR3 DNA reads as TGCAGCGCCGGTGGGGTTGGGGCTGCAACTAATGAAAAACTGTTTTTT. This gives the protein CSAGGVGAATNEKLFF.